Presented here are 16 T cell receptor beta chains from one specimen sequenced in a study of cytomegalovirus exposure and HLA in healthy donors (dated by TCRdb to about 2017). The library was prepared using the immunoSEQ multiplex PCR assay. For the multiplex PCR, a mixture combining 60 forward primers for TCR Vbeta segments and 13 reverse primers for TCR Jbeta segments was used. TCRdb mirrors the immuneACCESS table, restricted to in-frame sequences. Some clones are absent from its copies; in checked studies, under half trace to an unresolved V gene, and the reason for the others is unknown. The sample includes approximately 140,000 clones, with 70% to 85% observed a single time. 1.5% to 2% of the sample rests with the top ten. The specimen was PBMCs. The receptor set was obtained from a man aged 35 to 55 in good health and CMV-seronegative.

This clone has just a few counts. This chain connects TRBV6-5 to TRBJ2-7, with TRBD2 matching over 12 bases. Per germline, CDR1 MNHEY and CDR2 SVGAGI. The V gene end was trimmed by 2 bases and the J gene end by 2 bases; junction bases not matched to a gene: 1. The CDR3 is made up of 15 amino acids. CDR3 bases: TGTGCCAGCAGTTACCTAGCGGGAGGGCCCTACGAGCAGTACTTC. Amino acids: CASSYLAGGPYEQYF.

The CDR3 nucleotides are TGTGCCAGCAGCGGTGGGACAGGGGATTCGGAGACCCAGTACTTC. Translation: CASSGGTGDSETQYF. The chain recombines TRBV7-6 with TRBJ2-5; TRBD1 aligns across 10 bases. The trim removed 5 bases at V and 5 bases at J, leaving 8 bases unmatched. This CDR3 contains 15 residues. Germline-derived CDR1 and CDR2 are SGHVS and FNYEAQ.

Turning to this clone: One end of the junction is discordant with germline, which a read error may explain. CDR3 in DNA: TGTTCCAGCAGCGCGGACAGAGCAGAGTTCTTC. It specifies CSSSADRAEFF. The chain joins TRBV7-9 to TRBJ2-1; D is possibly TRBD1 (6 bases). The CDR3 is 11 residues long. CDR1 and CDR2 from the germline V gene are SEHNR and FQNEAQ (reference sequence).

This chain connects TRBV19 to TRBJ2-4, with 7 bases lining up with TRBD2. The CDR3 sequence is 14 residues long. Germline CDR1 is LNHDA and CDR2 is SQIVND (reference sequence). Trimming removed 7 bases from V and 9 bases from J; junction bases left unmatched: 12. The CDR3 nucleotides read TGTGCCAGTACCCTAGCCGGGACTATAGCCATTCAGTACTTC. Amino acid sequence: CASTLAGTIAIQYF. Supplemented by reference TRBV19 and TRBJ2-4, the full variable domain reads DGGITQSPKYLFRKEGQNVTLSCEQNLNHDAMYWYRQDPGQGLRLIYYSQIVNDFQKGDIAEGYSVSREKKESFPLTVTSAQKNPTAFYLCASTLAGTIAIQYFGAGTRLSVL.

This chain joins TRBV5-1 and TRBJ2-7; the match to TRBD1 covers 9 bases. This CDR3 has 16 amino acids. V lost 4 bases, J lost 6 bases, and 14 bases stayed unmatched. The V gene's germline CDR1 is SGHRS and CDR2 YFSETQ. Here the CDR3 DNA reads TGCGCCAGCAGCGTGACAGGGGGAAGATCAGGAGGCGAGCAGTACTTC. Translating it yields CASSVTGGRSGGEQYF.

This chain connects TRBV9 to TRBJ2-5; 7 nucleotides agree with TRBD1. Trimming at V came to 2 bases and at J to 0 bases, leaving 7 bases not matched to a gene. Germline values: CDR1 SGDLS, CDR2 YYNGEE. The CDR3 is 16 amino acids. The CDR3 DNA follows: TGTGCCAGCAGCGTTGAGGGGGCCAGTCACCAAGAGACCCAGTACTTC. This translates into CASSVEGASHQETQYF.

V usage is TRBV29-1 and J usage is TRBJ2-5; 14 positions match TRBD2. V shed 8 bases, J shed 4 bases, and the junction held 15 bases outside the gene matches. The V gene's germline CDR1 is SQVTM and CDR2 ANQGSEA. This CDR3 contains 17 residues. CDR3 DNA sequence: TGCAGCCTCAAGGGGACTAGCGGGAGAGGCCCGGGAGAGACCCAGTACTTC. As protein: CSLKGTSGRGPGETQYF. Drawing the rest from reference TRBV29-1 and TRBJ2-5, the complete variable domain is SAVISQKPSRDICQRGTSLTIQCQVDSQVTMMFWYRQQPGQSLTLIATANQGSEATYESGFVIDKFPISRPNLTFSTLTVSNMSPEDSSIYLCSLKGTSGRGPGETQYFGPGTRLLVL.

The chain couples TRBV12-5 to TRBJ2-5; 11 bases line up with TRBD2. TRBJ2-7 matches the DNA end more closely, so the J call is doubtful. Per germline, CDR1 LGHNT and CDR2 FRNRAP. This CDR3 comprises 17 residues. CDR3 sequence: CASGLVRLAGSTYEQYF. For the CDR3, the DNA is TGTGCTAGTGGTTTGGTCAGACTAGCGGGATCTACCTACGAGCAGTACTTC.

The rearrangement links TRBV6-1 to TRBJ2-7; D gene unclear. The germline gives CDR1 MNHNS, CDR2 SASEGT. Trimming removed 3 bases from V and 3 bases from J, with 6 bases in between. The CDR3 is made up of 12 amino acids. In nucleotides, the CDR3 is TGTGCCAGCAGTGACACCTACTACGAGCAGTACTTC. It translates to CASSDTYYEQYF.

The rearrangement joins TRBV14 to TRBJ2-4, with D possibly being TRBD2 (5 bases). This CDR3 has 19 residues. Germline V lookup: CDR1 SGHDN, CDR2 FVKESK. Between the trimmed V and J ends, which lost 0 bases and 0 bases, there was a span of 18 bases. Here the CDR3 reads CASSQDNSETTQAKNIQYF. The DNA for the CDR3 is TGTGCCAGCAGCCAAGATAATTCGGAGACTACCCAAGCCAAAAACATTCAGTACTTC.

The chain links TRBV7-8 to TRBJ2-7, with 8 bases identical to TRBD1. The CDR3 length is 14 residues. The germline V gene encodes CDR1 SGHVS and CDR2 FQNEAQ. V trimming: 4 bases; J trimming: 3 bases; junction bases outside the gene matches: 5. In DNA form, the CDR3 reads TGTGCCAGCAGCTCCCCCGGGACAGGCTACGAGCAGTACTTC. Translated, it gives CASSSPGTGYEQYF.

The chain uses TRBV29-1 and TRBJ1-1, with 8 nucleotides matching TRBD1. Trimming removed 7 bases from V and 1 base from J; junction bases left unmatched: 5. The CDR3 has 13 residues. CDR1 and CDR2 from the germline V gene are SQVTM and ANQGSEA. The CDR3 DNA is TGCAGCGCAAGGACAGGGAGGAACACTGAAGCTTTCTTT. It is translated as CSARTGRNTEAFF.

The chain is built from TRBV18 and TRBJ1-6; the match to TRBD1 covers 11 bases. The germline V gene has CDR1 KGHSH and CDR2 LQKENI. Trimming cost V 5 bases and J 8 bases; bases outside gene matches: 2. The CDR3 has 14 amino acids. The CDR3 DNA is TGTGCCAGCTCAGCGGGACAGGGGGATTCACCCCTCCACTTT. Translating gives CASSAGQGDSPLHF. The full variable domain, with the rest looked up from reference TRBV18 and TRBJ1-6, is NAGVMQNPRHLVRRRGQEARLRCSPMKGHSHVYWYRQLPEEGLKFMVYLQKENIIDESGMPKERFSAEFPKEGPSILRIQQVVRGDSAAYFCASSAGQGDSPLHFGNGTRLTVT.

As for this clone: The junction departs from the called germline gene at one end, perhaps through a read error. V is TRBV7-9 and J is TRBJ2-1, with 11 bases aligning to TRBD2. CDR1 and CDR2 from the germline V gene are SEHNR and FQNEAQ (reference sequence). The CDR3 length is 17 residues. This chain's CDR3 is CSSRSTSGSSPYNEQFF. The CDR3 DNA sequence: TGTTCCAGCAGATCCACTAGCGGGAGCTCACCTTACAATGAGCAGTTCTTC.

CDR3 residues: CASSSILAGGLLDTQYF. The CDR3 DNA sequence: TGTGCCAGCAGTTCGATTCTAGCGGGGGGGCTATTAGATACGCAGTATTTT. The chain uses TRBV27 and TRBJ2-3, with 12 bases fitting TRBD2. J gave up 5 bases and V 4 bases, and 10 bases lay outside the gene matches. The CDR3 runs to 17 residues. Germline V gene lookup returns CDR1 MNHEY and CDR2 SMNVEV (reference sequence).

This sequence joins TRBV28 and TRBJ2-4, with TRBD1 matching 7 bases. After removal of 4 bases from V and 1 base from J, the junction contained 10 bases not matched to a gene. CDR3 length equals 17 residues. Germline loops: CDR1 MDHEN, CDR2 SYDVKM. CDR3 sequence: CASSSPSTGSAKNIQYF. DNA of the CDR3: TGTGCCAGCAGTTCACCATCGACAGGGTCGGCCAAAAACATTCAGTACTTC.